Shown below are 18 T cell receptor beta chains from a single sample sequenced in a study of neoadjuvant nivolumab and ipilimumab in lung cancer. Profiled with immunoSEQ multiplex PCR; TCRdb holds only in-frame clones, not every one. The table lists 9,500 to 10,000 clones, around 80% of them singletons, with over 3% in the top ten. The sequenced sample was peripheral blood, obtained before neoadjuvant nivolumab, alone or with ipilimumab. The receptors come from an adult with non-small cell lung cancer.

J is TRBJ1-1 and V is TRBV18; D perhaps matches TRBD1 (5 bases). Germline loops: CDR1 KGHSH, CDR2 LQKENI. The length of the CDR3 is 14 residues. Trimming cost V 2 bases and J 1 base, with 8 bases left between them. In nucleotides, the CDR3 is TGTGCCAGCTCACCAATCACAGGGAACACTGAAGCTTTCTTT. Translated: CASSPITGNTEAFF.

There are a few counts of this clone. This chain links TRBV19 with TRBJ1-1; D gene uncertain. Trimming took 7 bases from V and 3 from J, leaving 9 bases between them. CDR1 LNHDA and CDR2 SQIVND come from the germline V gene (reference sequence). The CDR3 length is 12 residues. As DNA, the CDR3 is TGTGCCAGTATATACGGGGACACTGAAGCTTTCTTT. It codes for CASIYGDTEAFF.

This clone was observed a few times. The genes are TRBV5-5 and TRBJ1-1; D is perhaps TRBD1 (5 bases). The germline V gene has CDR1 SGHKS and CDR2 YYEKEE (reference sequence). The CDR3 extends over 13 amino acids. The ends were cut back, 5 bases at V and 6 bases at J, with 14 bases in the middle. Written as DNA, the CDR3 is TGTGCCAGCAGTTACCCGCGAGGGGCTGAAGCTTTCTTT. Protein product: CASSYPRGAEAFF.

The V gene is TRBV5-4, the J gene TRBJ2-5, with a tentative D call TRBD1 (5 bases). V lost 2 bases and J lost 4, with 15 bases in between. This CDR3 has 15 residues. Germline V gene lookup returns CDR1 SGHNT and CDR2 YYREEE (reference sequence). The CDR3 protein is CASSLANVQGETQYF. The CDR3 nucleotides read TGTGCCAGCAGCTTAGCCAACGTGCAGGGAGAGACCCAGTACTTC.

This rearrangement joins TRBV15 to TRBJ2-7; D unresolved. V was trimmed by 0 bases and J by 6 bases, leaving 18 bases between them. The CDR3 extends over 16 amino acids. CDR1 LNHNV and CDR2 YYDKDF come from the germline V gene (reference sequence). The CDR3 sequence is CATSREGGSLAREQYF. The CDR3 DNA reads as TGTGCCACCAGCAGAGAAGGTGGGTCACTCGCCCGCGAGCAGTACTTC.

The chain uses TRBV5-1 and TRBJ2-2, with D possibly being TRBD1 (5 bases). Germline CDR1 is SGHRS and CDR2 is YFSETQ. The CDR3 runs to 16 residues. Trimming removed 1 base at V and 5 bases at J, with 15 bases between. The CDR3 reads CASSLRGQGETGELFF. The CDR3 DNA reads TGCGCCAGCAGCTTGCGTGGGCAGGGTGAGACCGGGGAGCTGTTTTTT. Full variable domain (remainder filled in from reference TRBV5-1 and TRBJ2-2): KAGVTQTPRYLIKTRGQQVTLSCSPISGHRSVSWYQQTPGQGLQFLFEYFSETQRNKGNFPGRFSGRQFSNSRSEMNVSTLELGDSALYLCASSLRGQGETGELFFGEGSRLTVL.

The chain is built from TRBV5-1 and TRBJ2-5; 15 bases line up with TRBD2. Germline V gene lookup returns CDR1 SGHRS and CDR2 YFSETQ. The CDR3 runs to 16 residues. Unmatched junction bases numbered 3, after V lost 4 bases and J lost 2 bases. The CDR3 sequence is CASSGGTSGRQETQYF. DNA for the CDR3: TGCGCCAGCAGCGGTGGGACTAGCGGGAGGCAAGAGACCCAGTACTTC.

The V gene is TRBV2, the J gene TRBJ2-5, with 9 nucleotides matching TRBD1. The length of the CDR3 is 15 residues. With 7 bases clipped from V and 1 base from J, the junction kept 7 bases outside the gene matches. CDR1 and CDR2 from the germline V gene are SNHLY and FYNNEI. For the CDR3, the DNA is TGTGCCAGCACCAAAGGGGGACAGGGCCAAGAGACCCAGTACTTC. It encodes CASTKGGQGQETQYF.

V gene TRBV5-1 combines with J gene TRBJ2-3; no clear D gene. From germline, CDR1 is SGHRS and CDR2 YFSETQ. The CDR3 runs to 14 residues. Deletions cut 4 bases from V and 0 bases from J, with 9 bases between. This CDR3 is CASSHDLSTDTQYF. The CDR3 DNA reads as TGCGCCAGCAGCCACGACCTTAGCACAGATACGCAGTATTTT.

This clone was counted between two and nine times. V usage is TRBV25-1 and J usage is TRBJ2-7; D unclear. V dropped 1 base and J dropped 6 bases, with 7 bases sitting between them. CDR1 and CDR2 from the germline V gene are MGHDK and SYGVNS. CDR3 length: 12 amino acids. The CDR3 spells CASSEFTVEQYF. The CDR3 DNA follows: TGTGCCAGCAGTGAATTTACCGTCGAGCAGTACTTC.

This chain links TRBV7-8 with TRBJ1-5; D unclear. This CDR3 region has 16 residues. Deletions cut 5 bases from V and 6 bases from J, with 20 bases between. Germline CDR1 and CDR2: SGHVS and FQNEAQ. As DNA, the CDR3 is TGTGCCAGCAGCCGACGTGGGAGCGGCGGGAGTCAGCCCCAGCATTTT. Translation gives CASSRRGSGGSQPQHF.

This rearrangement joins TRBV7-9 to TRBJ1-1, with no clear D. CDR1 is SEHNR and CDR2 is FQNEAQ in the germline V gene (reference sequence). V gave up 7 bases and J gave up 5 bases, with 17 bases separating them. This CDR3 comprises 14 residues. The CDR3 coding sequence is TGTGCCAGCACCCCTTCCCCCCCGAGGACTGAAGCTTTCTTT. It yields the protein CASTPSPPRTEAFF. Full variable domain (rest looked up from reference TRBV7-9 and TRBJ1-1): DTGVSQNPRHKITKRGQNVTFRCDPISEHNRLYWYRQTLGQGPEFLTYFQNEAQLEKSRLLSDRFSAERPKGSFSTLEIQRTEQGDSAMYLCASTPSPPRTEAFFGQGTRLTVV.

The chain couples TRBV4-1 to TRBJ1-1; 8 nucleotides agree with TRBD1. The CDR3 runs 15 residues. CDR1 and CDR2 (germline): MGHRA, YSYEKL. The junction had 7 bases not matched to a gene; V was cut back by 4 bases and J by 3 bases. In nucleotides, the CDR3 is TGCGCCAGCAGCCTCGACAGGGGAAGATACACTGAAGCTTTCTTT. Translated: CASSLDRGRYTEAFF.

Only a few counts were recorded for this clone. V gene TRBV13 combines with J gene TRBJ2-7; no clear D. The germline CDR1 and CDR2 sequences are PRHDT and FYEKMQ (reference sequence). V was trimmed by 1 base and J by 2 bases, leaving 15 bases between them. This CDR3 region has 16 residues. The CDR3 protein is CASSLASRDGTYEQYF. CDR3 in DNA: TGTGCCAGCAGCTTAGCAAGTCGAGACGGAACCTACGAGCAGTACTTC.

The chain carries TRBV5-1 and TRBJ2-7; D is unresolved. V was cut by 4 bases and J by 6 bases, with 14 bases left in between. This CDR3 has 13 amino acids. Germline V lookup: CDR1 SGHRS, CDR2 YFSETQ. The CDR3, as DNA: TGCGCCAGCAGCCTGAAAAGGGATTCCGAGCAGTACTTC. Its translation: CASSLKRDSEQYF.

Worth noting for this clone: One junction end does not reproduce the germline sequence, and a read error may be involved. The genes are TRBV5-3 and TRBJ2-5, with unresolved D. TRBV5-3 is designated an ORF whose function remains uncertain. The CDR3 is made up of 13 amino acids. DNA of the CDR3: TGTGCCAGCAGCTGGGGTTTAGGAGAGACCCAGTACTTC. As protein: CASSWGLGETQYF.

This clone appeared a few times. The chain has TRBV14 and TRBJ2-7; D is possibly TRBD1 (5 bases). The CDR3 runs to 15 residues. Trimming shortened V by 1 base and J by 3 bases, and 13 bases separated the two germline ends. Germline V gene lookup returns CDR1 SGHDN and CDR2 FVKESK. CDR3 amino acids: CASSQVDSPFYEQYF. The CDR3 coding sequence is TGTGCCAGCAGCCAAGTAGACAGCCCTTTCTACGAGCAGTACTTC.

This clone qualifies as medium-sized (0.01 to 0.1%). The CDR3, as DNA: TGTGCCAGCAGGGTAGGAGTGAACACTGAAGCTTTCTTT. Its translation: CASRVGVNTEAFF. V usage is TRBV27 and J usage is TRBJ1-1; D gene unclear. V lost 6 bases, J lost 0 bases, and 8 bases lay in between. The CDR3 covers 13 residues. CDR1 MNHEY and CDR2 SMNVEV come from the germline V gene (reference sequence).